This T cell receptor beta chain was captured in a study of regulatory T cells in long-lasting Graves disease. Study-wide context: The definition of persistent Graves' disease was over 5 years of antithyroid drugs with positive TSH receptor antibodies.

Study-level findings and limits: There were preferences for TRBV28, TRBJ1-2 and TRBJ2-5 in persistent disease.

This clonotype was counted between two and nine times. Its antigen is currently unknown. Indicated time point: persistent/refractory GD, antithyroid drugs over 5 years with positive TRAb. From RNA extracted from PBMCs, the TCR library was made. There are 16 residues in the CDR3. Germline CDR1 LNHDA, CDR2 SQIVND (reference sequence). Trimming left V 3 bases short and J 7 bases short, with 18 bases between. According to the study, TCR beta libraries were built with iRepertoire HTBI primers and CDR3-region Arm-PCR. TCRdb re-called the multiplex PCR reads with MiXCR, one entry per CDR3 protein. The sample has hundreds of thousands of distinct CDR3 sequences, 25% to 35% seen once; the top ten hold 35% to 55%.

The chain carries TRBV19 and TRBJ2-2; TRBD2 might be the D (7 bases). This clonotype originated in a female donor with Graves disease. The source was peripheral blood mononuclear cells (PBMCs), collected when the disease was refractory, from a patient treated with antithyroid drugs. For the CDR3, the DNA is TGTGCCAGTAGTATCCGCGGGGGCCAGGTCATCGGGGAGCTGTTTTTT. Amino acids: CASSIRGGQVIGELFF. Filled out from reference TRBV19 and TRBJ2-2, the complete variable domain reads DGGITQSPKYLFRKEGQNVTLSCEQNLNHDAMYWYRQDPGQGLRLIYYSQIVNDFQKGDIAEGYSVSREKKESFPLTVTSAQKNPTAFYLCASSIRGGQVIGELFFGEGSRLTVL.